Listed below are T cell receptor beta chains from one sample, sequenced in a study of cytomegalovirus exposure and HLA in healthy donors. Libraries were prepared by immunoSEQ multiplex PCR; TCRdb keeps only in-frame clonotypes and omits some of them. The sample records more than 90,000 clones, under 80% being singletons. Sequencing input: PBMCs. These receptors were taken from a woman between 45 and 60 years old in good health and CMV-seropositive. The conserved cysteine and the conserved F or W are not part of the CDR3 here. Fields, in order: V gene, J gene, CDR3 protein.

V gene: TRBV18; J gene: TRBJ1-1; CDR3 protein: ASSPSRDRTTEAF
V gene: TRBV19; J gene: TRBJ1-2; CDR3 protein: ASSMGTGNYGYT
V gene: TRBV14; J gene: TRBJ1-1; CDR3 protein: ASSQGLQGVEAF
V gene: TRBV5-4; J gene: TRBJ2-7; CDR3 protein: ASSWGQGNYEQY
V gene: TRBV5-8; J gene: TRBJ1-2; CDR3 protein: ASSLVTGYGYT
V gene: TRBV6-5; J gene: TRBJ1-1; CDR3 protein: ASSNSRRAF
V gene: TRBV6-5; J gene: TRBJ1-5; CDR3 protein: ASSNPGQPQH
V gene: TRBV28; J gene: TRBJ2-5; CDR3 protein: ASRTLAGALY
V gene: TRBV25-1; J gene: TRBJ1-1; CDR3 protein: ASSEGRGGAF
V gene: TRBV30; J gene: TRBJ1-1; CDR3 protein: AWSPLNTEAF
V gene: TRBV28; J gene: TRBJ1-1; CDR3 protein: ASKRAANTEAF
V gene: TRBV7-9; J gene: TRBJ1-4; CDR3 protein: ASSATGGKLF
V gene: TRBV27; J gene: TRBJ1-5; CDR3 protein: ASSLSGGSYNQPQH
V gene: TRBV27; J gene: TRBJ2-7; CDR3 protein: ASSLPNRQEQY
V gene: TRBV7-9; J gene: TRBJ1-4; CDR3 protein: ASSAGQGAGEKLF
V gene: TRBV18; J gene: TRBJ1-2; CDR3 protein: ASSPQEGNYGYT
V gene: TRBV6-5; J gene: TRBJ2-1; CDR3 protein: ASKTDRGLF